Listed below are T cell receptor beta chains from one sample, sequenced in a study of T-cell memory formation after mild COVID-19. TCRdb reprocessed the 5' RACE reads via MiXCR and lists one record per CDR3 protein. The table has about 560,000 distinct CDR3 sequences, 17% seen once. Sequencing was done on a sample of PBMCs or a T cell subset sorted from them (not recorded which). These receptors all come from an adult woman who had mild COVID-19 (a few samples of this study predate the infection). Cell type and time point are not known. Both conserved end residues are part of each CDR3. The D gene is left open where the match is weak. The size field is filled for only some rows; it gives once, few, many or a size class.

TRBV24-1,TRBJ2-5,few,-,TGTGCCACCAGTGATCCGGTGGCAGTGTCGGAGACCCAGTACTTC,CATSDPVAVSETQYF
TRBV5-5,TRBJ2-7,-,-,TGTGCCAGCAGCTTAGTTCCGGGTGAGCAGTACTTC,CASSLVPGEQYF
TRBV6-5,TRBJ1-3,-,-,TGTGCCAGCAGTTATGAGGGCGGGCGCTCTGGAAACACCATATATTTT,CASSYEGGRSGNTIYF
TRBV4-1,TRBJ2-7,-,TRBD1,TGCGCCAGCAGCCAAGTTGAGACAGGGGGCTACGAGCAGTACTTC,CASSQVETGGYEQYF
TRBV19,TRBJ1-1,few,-,TGTGCCAGTAGTATATCACCTCGGACTGAAGCTTTCTTT,CASSISPRTEAFF
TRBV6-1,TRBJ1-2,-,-,TGTGCCAGCATCGGGCTTTCATCGGGCCCTAGGATAGGGGGCTACACCTTC,CASIGLSSGPRIGGYTF
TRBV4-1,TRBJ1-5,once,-,TGCGCCAGCAGCTCATTAGAGAGGAATCAGCCCCAGCATTTT,CASSSLERNQPQHF
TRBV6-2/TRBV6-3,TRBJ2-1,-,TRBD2,TGTGCCAGCAGTTACTCGGCTAGCGGGGGGAACAATGAGCAGTTCTTC,CASSYSASGGNNEQFF
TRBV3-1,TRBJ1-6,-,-,TGTGCCAGCAGCCGGGATGGGTCCTATAATTCACCCCTCCACTTT,CASSRDGSYNSPLHF
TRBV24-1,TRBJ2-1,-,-,TGTGCCACCAGGACCTCCCAGTTTCATGAGCAGTTCTTC,CATRTSQFHEQFF
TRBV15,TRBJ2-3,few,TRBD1,TGTGCCACCAGCTGGACCGGGACAGGGGGGACAGATACGCAGTATTTT,CATSWTGTGGTDTQYF
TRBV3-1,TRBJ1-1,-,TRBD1,TGTGCCAGCAGCCAAGGACAGGGGATTCTGAACACTGAAGCTTTCTTT,CASSQGQGILNTEAFF
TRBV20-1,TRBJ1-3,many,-,TGCAGTGCTAGGGGAGGGGGTTTCCGGAACACCATATATTTT,CSARGGGFRNTIYF
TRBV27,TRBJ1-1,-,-,TGTGCCAGCAGTGTCAGGGTCGGGAACACTGAAGCTTTCTTT,CASSVRVGNTEAFF
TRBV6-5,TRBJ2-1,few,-,TGTGCCAGCGGGGGTCGGGGTAACTACAATGAGCAGTTCTTC,CASGGRGNYNEQFF
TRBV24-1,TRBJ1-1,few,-,TGTGCCACCACTCCAGTAATCGCCACTGAAGCTTTCTTT,CATTPVIATEAFF
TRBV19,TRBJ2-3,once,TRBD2,TGTGCCAGTAGTATGGGACTAGCGGTGCATACGCAGTATTTT,CASSMGLAVHTQYF
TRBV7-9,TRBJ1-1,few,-,TGTGCCAGCAGCCCCCGCAGAACCGATTGGACTGAAGCTTTCTTT,CASSPRRTDWTEAFF
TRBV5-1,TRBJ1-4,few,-,TGCGCCAGCAGCTCGAGGACACATTCTAATGAAAAACTGTTTTTT,CASSSRTHSNEKLFF
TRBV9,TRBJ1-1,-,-,TGTGCCAGCAGCGGCGGTGGGTTGGGGCGGACTGAAGCTTTCTTT,CASSGGGLGRTEAFF
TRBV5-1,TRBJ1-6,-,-,TGCGCCAGCAGCTTGGATTGGGGCAGTTATTCACCCCTCCACTTT,CASSLDWGSYSPLHF
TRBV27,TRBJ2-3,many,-,TGTGCCAGCAGTTTAAGGGCCCAGCTCACAGATACGCAGTATTTT,CASSLRAQLTDTQYF
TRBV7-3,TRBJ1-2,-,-,TGTGCCAGCAGCGCACAGGGTCGGGGAGGCTACACCTTC,CASSAQGRGGYTF
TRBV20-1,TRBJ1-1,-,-,TGCAGTGCTAGAGGCGGACAGCTAATGAACACTGAAGCTTTCTTT,CSARGGQLMNTEAFF
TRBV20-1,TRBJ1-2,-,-,TGCAGTGCTCCAGACAGTTATGGCTACACCTTC,CSAPDSYGYTF
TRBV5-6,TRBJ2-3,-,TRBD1,TGTGCCAGCAGCTTGAGGGGGCAGGGGACAGATACGCAGTATTTT,CASSLRGQGTDTQYF
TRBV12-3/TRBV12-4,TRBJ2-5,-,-,TGTGCCAGCAGTCCAGGGACCCGAGAGACCCAGTACTTC,CASSPGTRETQYF
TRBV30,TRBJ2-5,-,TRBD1,TGTGCCTGGAGTCCCTGGGGGACAGGGCAAGAGACCCAGTACTTC,CAWSPWGTGQETQYF
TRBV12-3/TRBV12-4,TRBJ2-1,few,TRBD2,TGTGCCAGCAGGGCCATTAGCGGGAGGGTTTCCAATGAGCAGTTCTTC,CASRAISGRVSNEQFF
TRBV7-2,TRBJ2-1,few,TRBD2,TGTGCCAGCAGCTTAGTTGGACTAGCGTATAATGAGCAGTTCTTC,CASSLVGLAYNEQFF
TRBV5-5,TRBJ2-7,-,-,TGTGCCAGCAGCTTGGGAGTTGGGCAGGCTATCTCCTACGAGCAGTACTTC,CASSLGVGQAISYEQYF
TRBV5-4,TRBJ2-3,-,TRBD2,TGTGCCAGCAGCTTGGGTGGCGGGGGGTCAGATACGCAGTATTTT,CASSLGGGGSDTQYF
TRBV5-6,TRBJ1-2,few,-,TGTGCCAGCAGCCCCGCAGGGGCAACTAACTATGGCTACACCTTC,CASSPAGATNYGYTF
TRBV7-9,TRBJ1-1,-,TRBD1,TGTGCCAGCAGCTTAGTACAGGGGCACACTGAAGCTTTCTTT,CASSLVQGHTEAFF
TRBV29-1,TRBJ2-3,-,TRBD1,TGCAGCGTTGAAGGTATTCTTGGGACAGCTAGCACAGATACGCAGTATTTT,CSVEGILGTASTDTQYF
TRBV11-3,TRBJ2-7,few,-,TGTGCCAGCAGCTCCCCGCTGCCGTTGGGAGCGGCAAGCTCCTACGAGCAGTACTTC,CASSSPLPLGAASSYEQYF
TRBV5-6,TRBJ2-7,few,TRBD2,TGTGCCAGCAGCTTGAGAGCGGGGGCCTACGAGCAGTACTTC,CASSLRAGAYEQYF
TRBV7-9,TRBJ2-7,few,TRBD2,TGTGCCAGCAGCTTAATACTAGCGGGATTCACCTACGAGCAGTACTTC,CASSLILAGFTYEQYF
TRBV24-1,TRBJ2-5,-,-,TGTGCCACCAGTGCTAGCCGGGACAACCCACTCCAAGAGACCCAGTACTTC,CATSASRDNPLQETQYF
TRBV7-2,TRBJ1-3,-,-,TGTGCCAGCAGCCCAGAGGGTCTGAACTCTGGAAACACCATATATTTT,CASSPEGLNSGNTIYF
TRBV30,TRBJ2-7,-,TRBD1,TGTGCCTGGACACCTGGGACAGGGGTCAACGAGCAGTACTTC,CAWTPGTGVNEQYF
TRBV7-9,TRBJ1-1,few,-,TGTGCCAGCAGCTTAGCGCTCCAGGGGAACACTGAAGCTTTCTTT,CASSLALQGNTEAFF
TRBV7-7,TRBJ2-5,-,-,TGTGCTAGCAGCTTAAGGTCAGCTGAAGAGACCCAGTACTTC,CASSLRSAEETQYF
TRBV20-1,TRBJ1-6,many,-,TGCAGTGCTAGAGATCGGAATAGTGTATCACCCCTCCACTTT,CSARDRNSVSPLHF
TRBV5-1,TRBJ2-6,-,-,TGCGCCAGCAGCTCTGGTTCTCCTGGGGCCAACGTCCTGACTTTC,CASSSGSPGANVLTF
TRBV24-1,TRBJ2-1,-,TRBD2,TGTGCCACCAGTGATTGGGGCGGGAGTGAGCAGTTCTTC,CATSDWGGSEQFF
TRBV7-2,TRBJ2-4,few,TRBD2,TGTGCCAGCAGCACATGGACTAGCGGTGCCAAAAACATTCAGTACTTC,CASSTWTSGAKNIQYF
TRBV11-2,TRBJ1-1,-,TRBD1,TGTGCCAGCAAGAAGGGGGCTAACACTGAAGCTTTCTTT,CASKKGANTEAFF
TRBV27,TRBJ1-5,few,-,TGTGCCAGCAGTAGCCTTCAGGGGTCCAATCAGCCCCAGCATTTT,CASSSLQGSNQPQHF